This TCR beta chain was retrieved from a study of blood T cell repertoires in COVID-19. About the study: The samples span acute and convalescent COVID-19 from the United States, Italy and Spain. From T cells, B-cell-depleted T cells, or PBMCs came the material, which was cDNA or gDNA.

As processed by the authors: Scientists estimated how many nucleated cells there were by amplifying reference gene primers. Here immunoSEQ multiplex PCR was the method, and the copy in TCRdb shows in-frame clones only, minus some. V, J and clone size are those of that table, while D and trimming were read from the DNA. The data contain some 42,000 clones, over 80% of them singletons. This CDR3 is built from 15 residues. Trimming stripped 3 bases from V and 9 bases from J, with 19 bases between. Germline V lookup: CDR1 SGHDT, CDR2 YYEEEE. The sequencing sample was made of peripheral blood. The TCR originated in a man between 45 and 60 years old with active COVID-19. This sequence joins TRBV5-6 and TRBJ2-1, with D perhaps matching TRBD2 (6 bases). CDR3 amino acids: CASSSAGPARSEQFF. CDR3 coding DNA: TGTGCCAGCAGCTCGGCGGGACCCGCCAGGAGTGAGCAGTTCTTC.